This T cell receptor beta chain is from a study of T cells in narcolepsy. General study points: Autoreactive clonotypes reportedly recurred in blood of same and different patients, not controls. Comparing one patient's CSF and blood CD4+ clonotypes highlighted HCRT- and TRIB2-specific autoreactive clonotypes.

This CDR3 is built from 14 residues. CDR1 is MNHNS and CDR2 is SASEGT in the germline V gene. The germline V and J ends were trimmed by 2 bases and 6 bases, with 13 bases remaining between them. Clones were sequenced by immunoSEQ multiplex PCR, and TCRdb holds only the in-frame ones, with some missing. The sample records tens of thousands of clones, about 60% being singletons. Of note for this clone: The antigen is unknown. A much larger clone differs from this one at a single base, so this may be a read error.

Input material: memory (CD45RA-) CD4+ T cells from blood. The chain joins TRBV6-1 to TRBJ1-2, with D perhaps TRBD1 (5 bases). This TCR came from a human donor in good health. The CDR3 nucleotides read TGTGCCAGCAGTGAACCGGGACGGGGCGATGGCTACACCTTC. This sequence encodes CASSEPGRGDGYTF.